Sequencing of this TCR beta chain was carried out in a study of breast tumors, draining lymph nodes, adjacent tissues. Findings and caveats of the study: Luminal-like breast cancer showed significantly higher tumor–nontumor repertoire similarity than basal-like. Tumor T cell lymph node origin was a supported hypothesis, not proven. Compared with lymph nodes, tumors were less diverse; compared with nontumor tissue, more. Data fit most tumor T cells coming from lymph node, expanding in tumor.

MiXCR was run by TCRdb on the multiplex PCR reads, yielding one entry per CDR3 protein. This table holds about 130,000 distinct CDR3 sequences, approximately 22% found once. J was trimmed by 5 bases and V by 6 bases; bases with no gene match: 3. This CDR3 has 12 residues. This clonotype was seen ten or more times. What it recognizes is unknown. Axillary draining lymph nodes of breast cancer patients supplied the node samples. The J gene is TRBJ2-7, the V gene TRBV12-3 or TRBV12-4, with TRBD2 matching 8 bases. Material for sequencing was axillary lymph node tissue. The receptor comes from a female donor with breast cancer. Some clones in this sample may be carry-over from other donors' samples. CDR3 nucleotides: TGTGCCAGCAGCCCCGGGGGGGACGAGCAGTACTTC. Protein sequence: CASSPGGDEQYF.